These T cell receptor beta chains were read from a single sample in a study of blood T cell repertoires in COVID-19. Only in-frame clones appear in the TCRdb table, and some are missing; sequencing was by immunoSEQ multiplex PCR. The profile covers 150,000 to 200,000 clones, with approximately 88% appearing a single time and roughly 9% taken by the ten largest. Sequences were obtained from peripheral blood. Receptors originate from a woman older than 75 with active or convalescent COVID-19. CDR3s include the opening cysteine and the closing phenylalanine or tryptophan. D genes are given only for firm matches. Rows may omit the clone size; those that give it use once, few, many or a size class.

J gene | clone size | V gene | D gene | CDR3 DNA | CDR3 protein
TRBJ1-1 | . | TRBV4-3 | . | TGCGCCAGCAGCCAAGACAGGGGGAACACTGAAGCTTTCTTT | CASSQDRGNTEAFF
TRBJ2-5 | . | TRBV15 | . | TGTGCCACCAGCCCTAGGGCCTTCGGAGGGGAGACCCAGTACTTC | CATSPRAFGGETQYF
TRBJ2-3 | . | TRBV2 | . | TGTGCCAGCGTATGGACGGGGGGCACAGATACGCAGTATTTT | CASVWTGGTDTQYF
TRBJ1-4 | . | TRBV5-5 | TRBD1 | TGTGCCAGCAGCTTGGTTGGCCAGGGGGGTCTTAATGAAAAACTGTTTTTT | CASSLVGQGGLNEKLFF
TRBJ1-1 | . | TRBV11-2 | . | TGTGCCAGCAGCTCACAAGGGGAGGACACTGAAGCTTTCTTT | CASSSQGEDTEAFF
TRBJ1-4 | . | TRBV2 | . | TGTGCCAGCAGGGAGACAGCAACTAATGAAAAACTGTTTTTT | CASRETATNEKLFF
TRBJ2-6 | . | TRBV11-2 | . | TGTGCCAGCAGCTTGCAGGTGACTGGGGCCAACGTCCTGACTTTC | CASSLQVTGANVLTF
TRBJ2-3 | . | TRBV10-3 | . | TGTGCCATCAGTGGGGCAGTGCGGGCAGATACGCAGTATTTT | CAISGAVRADTQYF
TRBJ2-7 | . | TRBV6-5 | . | TGTGCCAGCAGTTACGACTCGGGGGACGGAGCATACGAGCAGTACTTC | CASSYDSGDGAYEQYF
TRBJ1-4 | . | TRBV5-1 | TRBD1 | TGCGCCAGCAGCTTGACAGGGGGAGGTGAAAAACTGTTTTTT | CASSLTGGGEKLFF
TRBJ1-1 | . | TRBV12-3/TRBV12-4 | . | TGTGCCAGCACCAGGGCTGGTGAAGCTTTCTTT | CASTRAGEAFF
TRBJ1-1 | . | TRBV18 | TRBD1 | TGTGCCAGCTCACCATCTGACAGGGAAACTGAAGCTTTCTTT | CASSPSDRETEAFF
TRBJ1-1 | . | TRBV5-6 | . | TGTGCCAGCAGCCCACAGGGCTTGAACACTGAAGCTTTCTTT | CASSPQGLNTEAFF
TRBJ2-7 | . | TRBV6-5 | TRBD1 | TGTGCCAGCAGTACCACAGGGGGGAGCTCCTACGAGCAGTACTTC | CASSTTGGSSYEQYF
TRBJ1-4 | . | TRBV11-3 | . | TGTGCCAGCAGCTTAAGGGGCGGCGGTAATGAAAAACTGTTTTTT | CASSLRGGGNEKLFF
TRBJ2-7 | . | TRBV5-1 | . | TGCGCCAGCACCTCGACTGACTCCTACGAGCAGTACTTC | CASTSTDSYEQYF
TRBJ1-5 | . | TRBV6-5 | . | TGTGCCAGCAGGCCGGGACCGGGGGGAAATCAGCCCCAGCATTTT | CASRPGPGGNQPQHF
TRBJ1-1 | . | TRBV6-5 | . | TGTGCCAGCAGTTACGGGCGGGCAGGGAACACTGAAGCTTTCTTT | CASSYGRAGNTEAFF
TRBJ2-7 | . | TRBV7-2 | TRBD2 | TGTGCCAGCAGCTTACCCCCGGGACTAGCGTACGAGCAGTACTTC | CASSLPPGLAYEQYF
TRBJ2-7 | . | TRBV6-5 | TRBD1 | TGTGCCAGCAGTTACTGGACAGGGGGGTCTCGCTACGAGCAGTACTTC | CASSYWTGGSRYEQYF
TRBJ1-3 | . | TRBV9 | . | TGTGCCAGCAGCGGACCGGGGGATCTAGAAAACACCATATATTTT | CASSGPGDLENTIYF
TRBJ1-2 | . | TRBV29-1 | TRBD1 | TGCAGCGTTGAACTGACAGGGTCCTATGGCTACACCTTC | CSVELTGSYGYTF
TRBJ1-2 | . | TRBV27 | TRBD1 | TGTGCCAGCAGTTTATCGTGGGAGACAGGGACTTATGGCTACACCTTC | CASSLSWETGTYGYTF
TRBJ1-1 | . | TRBV30 | . | TGTGCCTGGGAAAAACAGGGAGTCGGCACTGAAGCTTTCTTT | CAWEKQGVGTEAFF
TRBJ1-5 | . | TRBV4-1 | TRBD1 | TGCGCCAGCAGCCCGTCCGGGACAGGGTATGGTCAGCCCCAGCATTTT | CASSPSGTGYGQPQHF
TRBJ2-2 | . | TRBV3-1/TRBV3-2 | . | TGTGCCAGCAGCCAAGGGGGTTCAGGGTCCGGGGAGCTGTTTTTT | CASSQGGSGSGELFF
TRBJ2-5 | . | TRBV7-2 | TRBD2 | TGTGCCAGCAGCCTCCGAACGACTAGCGGGGTCCGGGAGACCCAGTACTTC | CASSLRTTSGVRETQYF
TRBJ1-1 | . | TRBV9 | TRBD1 | TGTGCCAGCAGCGCCCAGGGGGATACCACGGGGACTGAAGCTTTCTTT | CASSAQGDTTGTEAFF
TRBJ2-7 | . | TRBV5-6 | TRBD1 | TGTGCCAGTAGGGGACAGGGCTACGAGCAGTACTTC | CASRGQGYEQYF
TRBJ2-7 | . | TRBV5-8 | . | TGTGCCAGCAGCCTTGGGACACCCCTAAGGTACGAGCAGTACTTC | CASSLGTPLRYEQYF
TRBJ1-4 | . | TRBV4-1 | TRBD1 | TGCGCCAGCAGCCAAGGGGCAGGGGGCGCGCGAGGTGAAAAACTGTTTTTT | CASSQGAGGARGEKLFF
TRBJ1-2 | . | TRBV11-2 | TRBD1 | TGTGCCAGCAGCTTAGTGGACAGGGGGTGGAACTATGGCTACACCTTC | CASSLVDRGWNYGYTF
TRBJ1-5 | . | TRBV30 | TRBD1 | TGTGCCTGGACATCCCGGGACAGCTATAGCAATCAGCCCCAGCATTTT | CAWTSRDSYSNQPQHF
TRBJ2-3 | once | TRBV10-1 | . | TGCGCCAGCAGTGAGTTTATCGTATCGACAGATACGCAGTATTTT | CASSEFIVSTDTQYF
TRBJ1-1 | once | TRBV4-3 | . | TGCGCCAGCAGCCAAGAAAGTCAAGGTCCAGGAGCTTTCTTT | CASSQESQGPGAFF
TRBJ1-1 | . | TRBV5-1 | TRBD1 | TGCGCCAGCAGCTTGGCTGGACAGGGGCTAGGTGAAGCTTTCTTT | CASSLAGQGLGEAFF
TRBJ2-7 | . | TRBV6-4 | TRBD1 | TGTGCCAGCAGGGAAAAGACAGGGGTTTCCTACGAGCAGTACTTC | CASREKTGVSYEQYF
TRBJ2-7 | . | TRBV3-1/TRBV3-2 | TRBD2 | TGTGCCAGCAGCCCACTGGGGGGGACCTACGAGCAGTACTTC | CASSPLGGTYEQYF
TRBJ2-5 | . | TRBV9 | TRBD2 | TGTGCCAGCAGCAAAGCCTCGACTAGCGGAGAAGAGACCCAGTACTTC | CASSKASTSGEETQYF